This entry concerns a single T cell receptor beta chain. Its target is not known. This record comes from a study of vaccination effects on CD4 cells after COVID-19. Data came from immunoSEQ multiplex PCR; TCRdb stores just in-frame clones and leaves some out. The sample holds some 66,000 clones, around 80% seen once. Upon completion of about ten days in culture, CD4+ T cells were isolated. Participants completed two doses of the BNT162b2 or mRNA-1273 vaccine. Germline assignment: CDR1 SEHNR and CDR2 FQNEAQ (reference sequence). The CDR3 contains 15 residues. V was clipped by 5 bases and J by 0 bases; unmatched bases: 2.

The clonotype comes from a human donor who received a COVID-19 vaccine. The chain is built from TRBV7-9 and TRBJ2-3, with TRBD1 matching over 10 bases. The sample was CD4+ T cells from PBMCs cultured without peptide, taken after COVID-19 vaccination. The CDR3: CASSLGQGSTDTQYF. The DNA of the CDR3 is TGTGCCAGCAGCCTGGGACAGGGGAGCACAGATACGCAGTATTTT.